The 14 T cell receptor beta chains given below trace back to one sample, sequenced in a study of CD8+ T cells in alopecia areata. The authors extracted RNA and reverse transcribed it into cDNA as the sequencing template. Using immunoSEQ multiplex PCR, the repertoire was profiled, and TCRdb retains in-frame clones only, with some absent. Observed are more than 250,000 clones, no singletons, with the top ten taking approximately 1.2%. Sorting of pooled cutaneous lymph node cells used CD4, CD8alpha, NKG2D, NKG2ACE and other markers. The sequencing sample was made of CD4+ T cells sorted from a lymph node. These receptors came from a C3H/HeJ mouse with alopecia areata. Mice of this strain are of MHC haplotype H2-k.

Notes on this clone: The gene names here belong to mouse. The read ends 4 residues early relative to the CDR3; the germline J gene fills the gap. The V call is TRBV5, the J call TRBJ1-2, with D perhaps TRBD1 (6 bases). V dropped 4 bases and J dropped 0 bases, with 9 bases sitting between them. The germline V gene encodes CDR1 LGHNA and CDR2 YNLKQL (reference sequence). This CDR3 contains 14 residues. The CDR3 DNA, read in part, is TGTGCCAGCAGCCCCCGGGACACAAACTCC. Protein sequence: CASSPRDTNS. The full-length CDR3 reads as CASSPRDTNSDYTF.

This clone was detected only a few times. The gene names here belong to mouse. The CDR3 goes on 4 residues after the read ends, and that part is filled in from the germline J gene. This sequence joins TRBV5 and TRBJ2-4, with TRBD2 identical over 10 bases. The germline gives CDR1 LGHNA, CDR2 YNLKQL (reference sequence). The CDR3 length is 15 residues. CDR3 loop: CASSQAGGARNTLYF. CDR3 bases read: TGTGCCAGCAGCCAAGCTGGGGGGGCGCGAAAC.

This clone has at least ten counts. The gene symbols are mouse symbols. From the germline J gene comes the end of the CDR3, since the read stops 4 residues before it. The V gene is TRBV13-1, the J gene TRBJ2-2, with a possible D match to TRBD1 (5 bases). Germline assignment: CDR1 NSHNY and CDR2 SYGAGN. The CDR3 runs 14 residues. The V gene lost 6 bases and the J gene lost 3 bases, with 12 bases spanning the gap. The CDR3 protein is CASTLRVDTGQLYF. The sequenced CDR3 bases are TGTGCCAGCACCCTCAGGGTGGACACCGGG.

This clone was picked up a small number of times. Any gene name here is a mouse gene name. The read ends 4 residues before the CDR3 terminus; that terminus is restored from the germline J gene. The rearrangement uses TRBV13-1 and TRBJ2-2, with TRBD1 matching 8 bases. Trimming cost V 6 bases and J 3 bases; bases outside gene matches: 4. The germline CDR1 and CDR2 sequences are NSHNY and SYGAGN. The CDR3 is made up of 14 amino acids. This CDR3 reads CASKKTGDTGQLYF. The sequenced CDR3 bases are TGTGCCAGCAAAAAGACAGGGGACACCGGG.

Regarding this clone: Genes here carry mouse names. The part of the CDR3 DNA that was read is TGTGCCAGCAGTGAACGGGACTGGAAAGAT. It encodes CASSERDWKD. The CDR3 reads in full as CASSERDWKDEQYF. The gene calls are TRBV13-1 and TRBJ2-7; 8 bases match TRBD2. The read ends 4 residues early relative to the CDR3; the germline J gene fills the gap. Germline lookup yields CDR1 NSHNY and CDR2 SYGAGN. The CDR3 sequence is 14 residues long.

This clone was seen a handful of times. The genes are named according to mouse. The read stops 4 residues short of the end of the CDR3; the missing end is completed from the germline J gene. The chain combines TRBV13-3 with TRBJ2-3, with TRBD1 matching 8 bases. The CDR3 length is 15 residues. Germline-derived CDR1 and CDR2 are NNHDY and SYVADS. Trimming removed 5 bases from V and 0 bases from J; junction bases left unmatched: 5. The CDR3 protein is CASSHRGTSAETLYF. The CDR3 bases that were read are TGTGCCAGCAGCCACAGGGGGACTAGTGCAGAA.

As to this clone: Gene names and germline refer to mouse. The read terminates 4 residues before the CDR3 end, so the remaining end is supplied by the germline J gene. The genes are TRBV19 and TRBJ2-3, with D possibly matching TRBD2 (5 bases). V was shortened by 1 base and J by 0 bases, with 9 bases between the two germline ends. CDR1 is FNHDT and CDR2 is SITEND in the germline V gene (reference sequence). The CDR3 covers 15 residues. CDR3 residues: CASSISGWSAETLYF. The sequenced CDR3 bases are TGTGCCAGCAGTATATCTGGGTGGAGTGCAGAA.

Regarding this clone: The gene symbols are mouse symbols. The part of the CDR3 DNA that was read is TGTGCCAGTAAGGGACTGGGAGGTGCAGAA. Its protein product is CASKGLGGAE. The full CDR3 is CASKGLGGAETLYF. The chain is built from TRBV13-1 and TRBJ2-3, with 9 nucleotides matching TRBD2. The read falls 4 residues short of the CDR3 end, and the missing part is taken from the germline J gene. The CDR3 is 14 residues long. Germline V gene lookup returns CDR1 NSHNY and CDR2 SYGAGN. J gave up 1 base and V 8 bases, and 5 bases lay outside the gene matches.

In the case of this clone: Gene names refer to mouse genes. The sequenced fragment ends 4 residues before the CDR3 boundary, so the rest is inferred from the germline J gene. This chain joins TRBV31 and TRBJ2-7; 13 bases match TRBD2. The CDR3 length is 16 residues. V shed 1 base, J shed 0 bases, and the junction held 3 bases outside the gene matches. Germline V gene lookup returns CDR1 GKSSPN and CDR2 SITVG. This CDR3 is CAWSPGTGGVSYEQYF. The sequenced part of the CDR3 DNA is TGTGCCTGGAGTCCAGGGACTGGGGGGGTCTCCTAT.

Of note for this clone: A much larger clone lies one base from this, so it may be a read error. These gene names are mouse names. This CDR3 is also generated by other DNA sequences in the sample. CDR3 DNA, as far as it was read: TGTGCCAGCAGTCAGGGGGCAAACACA. Protein product: CASSQGANT. The entire CDR3 reads CASSQGANTEVFF. The V call is TRBV13-1, the J call TRBJ1-1, with 7 bases aligning to TRBD1. The sequenced fragment ends 4 residues before the CDR3 boundary, so the rest is inferred from the germline J gene. The CDR3 has 13 amino acids. CDR1 and CDR2 (germline): NSHNY, SYGAGN. Losses at the gene ends were 4 bases for V and 0 bases for J; bases not matched to a gene: 0.

Comments on this clone: Gene names refer to mouse genes. Other DNA sequences in this sample translate to the same CDR3. The CDR3 DNA, read in part, is TGTGCCAGCGGGCGGACTGGGGGCCAAGAC. It yields the protein CASGRTGGQD. The CDR3 as a whole reads CASGRTGGQDTQYF. The chain recombines TRBV13-2 with TRBJ2-5, with TRBD2 matching 10 bases. The CDR3 end lies 4 residues beyond the end of the read and is filled in from the germline J gene. The CDR3 covers 14 residues. After removal of 5 bases from V and 2 bases from J, the junction contained 2 bases not matched to a gene. The germline gives CDR1 NNHNN, CDR2 SYGAGS (reference sequence).

This clone has a handful of counts. Germline and genes: mouse. The read stops 4 residues short of the end of the CDR3; the missing end is completed from the germline J gene. This chain connects TRBV5 to TRBJ2-3; 8 nucleotides match TRBD1. This CDR3 is 16 amino acids long. Germline values: CDR1 LGHNA, CDR2 YNLKQL (reference sequence). Unmatched junction bases numbered 5, after V lost 0 bases and J lost 3 bases. CDR3 DNA (partial): TGTGCCAGCAGCCAAGAACCCAGACAGGGGGCAGAA. Encoded protein: CASSQEPRQGAE. The CDR3 as a whole reads CASSQEPRQGAETLYF.

This clone showed up just a few times. Here the gene names and germline are mouse. Read sequence stops 4 residues before the CDR3 end, and the germline J gene provides the missing end. The V gene is TRBV13-3, the J gene TRBJ2-3, with TRBD1 as a possible D gene (6 bases). The germline V and J ends were trimmed by 4 bases and 3 bases, with 9 bases remaining between them. CDR1 NNHDY and CDR2 SYVADS come from the germline V gene. The CDR3 contains 13 residues. CDR3: CASSSTGAETLYF. The covered CDR3 bases are TGTGCCAGCAGTTCCACAGGGGCAGAA.

A remark on this clone: Genes and germline are mouse. Read sequence stops 4 residues before the CDR3 end, and the germline J gene provides the missing end. The genes are TRBV1 and TRBJ2-5; 12 bases line up with TRBD1. The CDR3 extends over 15 amino acids. Germline CDR1 NSQYPW, CDR2 LRSPGD (reference sequence). The CDR3 region is CTCSAQGQGADTQYF. The sequenced CDR3 bases are TGCACCTGCAGTGCACAGGGACAGGGGGCTGAC. Full variable domain (missing parts from reference TRBV1 and TRBJ2-5): VTLLEQNPRWRLVPRGQAVNLRCILKNSQYPWMSWYQQDLQKQLQWLFTLRSPGDKEVKSLPGADYLATRVTDTELRLQVANMSQGRTLYCTCSAQGQGADTQYFGPGTRLLVL.